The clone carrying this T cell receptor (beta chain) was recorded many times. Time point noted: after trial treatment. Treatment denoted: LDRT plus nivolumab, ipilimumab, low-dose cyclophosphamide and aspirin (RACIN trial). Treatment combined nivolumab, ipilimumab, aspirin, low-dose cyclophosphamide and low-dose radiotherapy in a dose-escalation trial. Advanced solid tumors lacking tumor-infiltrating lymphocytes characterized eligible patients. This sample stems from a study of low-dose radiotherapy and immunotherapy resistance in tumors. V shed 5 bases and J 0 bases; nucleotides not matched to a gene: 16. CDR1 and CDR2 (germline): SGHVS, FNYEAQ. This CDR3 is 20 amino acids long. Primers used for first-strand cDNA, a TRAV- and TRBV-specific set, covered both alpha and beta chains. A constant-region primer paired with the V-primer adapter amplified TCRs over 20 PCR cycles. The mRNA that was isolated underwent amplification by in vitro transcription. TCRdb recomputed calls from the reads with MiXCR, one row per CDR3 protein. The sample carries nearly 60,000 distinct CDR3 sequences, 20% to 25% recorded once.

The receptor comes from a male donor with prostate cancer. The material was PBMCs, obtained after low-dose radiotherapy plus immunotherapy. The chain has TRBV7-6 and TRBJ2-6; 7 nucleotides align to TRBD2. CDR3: CASSNRLAGSSPSGANVLTF. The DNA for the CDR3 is TGTGCCAGCAGCAACCGTTTAGCGGGTTCCTCCCCCTCTGGGGCCAACGTCCTGACTTTC. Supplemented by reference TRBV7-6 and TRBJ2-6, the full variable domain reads GAGVSQSPRYKVTKRGQDVALRCDPISGHVSLYWYRQALGQGPEFLTYFNYEAQQDKSGLPNDRFSAERPEGSISTLTIQRTEQRDSAMYRCASSNRLAGSSPSGANVLTFGAGSRLTVL.